The 14 T cell receptor beta chains listed next were all sequenced from one sample in a study of blood T cells in healthy people across ages. Through a sample-barcoded 5' primer and a J-beta primer mix, a second PCR was run for 7 to 11 cycles. TCRdb reprocessed the 5' RACE reads with MiXCR, giving one entry per CDR3 protein. The sample carries 650,000 to 800,000 distinct CDR3 sequences, approximately 44% recorded once. Sequencing was performed on blood. These receptors were obtained from a man between 60 and 75 years old in good health.

This clonotype was observed a handful of times. The chain has TRBV11-2 and TRBJ2-3, with a possible D match to TRBD2 (6 bases). This CDR3 comprises 16 residues. The germline gives CDR1 SGHAT, CDR2 FQNNGV. Trimming took off 5 bases at V and 2 bases at J, with 17 bases between the two ends. CDR3 nucleotide sequence: TGTGCCAGCAGCCCACGGGGGACCACCTACACAGATACGCAGTATTTT. It specifies CASSPRGTTYTDTQYF.

The V and J genes are TRBV7-2 and TRBJ1-5, with D tentatively TRBD1 (5 bases). The germline gives CDR1 SGHTA, CDR2 FQGNSA. The CDR3 consists of 15 residues. Between the trimmed V and J ends, which lost 2 bases and 0 bases, there was a span of 8 bases. The CDR3, as DNA: TGTGCCAGCAGCTTATCAGGGAATAGCAATCAGCCCCAGCATTTT. This sequence encodes CASSLSGNSNQPQHF.

This clonotype came up a few times. J is TRBJ2-1 and V is TRBV6-6; 9 bases are shared with TRBD2. Germline V gene data show CDR1 as MNHNY and CDR2 as SVGAGI (reference sequence). Trimming cost V 0 bases and J 7 bases; bases outside gene matches: 7. There are 16 residues in the CDR3. The CDR3 bases are TGTGCCAGCAGTTACTCTGCGGGGGGGTCCATGAATGAGCAGTTCTTC. Translated: CASSYSAGGSMNEQFF.

This chain joins TRBV20-1 and TRBJ1-1; 11 positions match TRBD1. Losses at the gene ends were 5 bases for V and 5 bases for J; bases not matched to a gene: 19. The germline CDR1 and CDR2 sequences are DFQATT and SNEGSKA (reference sequence). The CDR3 loop spans 18 amino acids. The CDR3 is CSARTGGIPKGHRTEAFF. The DNA for the CDR3 is TGCAGTGCTCGGACAGGGGGCATCCCTAAGGGTCATAGAACTGAAGCTTTCTTT.

The CDR3 loop reads CASKRGDGDSGANVLTF. The CDR3 DNA follows: TGTGCCAGCAAGAGGGGGGACGGAGACTCTGGGGCCAACGTCCTGACTTTC. The gene calls are TRBV2 and TRBJ2-6; D could derive from TRBD1 or TRBD2 (6 bases each). CDR3 length equals 17 residues. V was clipped by 7 bases and J by 0 bases, with 16 bases between them. The germline gives CDR1 SNHLY, CDR2 FYNNEI.

Worth noting for this clonotype: Since a much larger clone is just one base distant, this may be a read error. The CDR3 protein is CSVESLAGGLSYNEQYF. The CDR3 DNA reads as TGCAGCGTTGAAAGCCTAGCGGGGGGGCTGTCCTACAATGAGCAGTACTTC. This sequence joins TRBV29-1 and TRBJ2-1; TRBD2 agrees at 12 bases. Matching the DNA end better, TRBJ2-7 makes the J call doubtful. Germline-derived CDR1 and CDR2 are SQVTM and ANQGSEA. The length of the CDR3 is 17 residues.

In this sample, this clonotype turned up a few times. The genes are TRBV20-1 and TRBJ2-1; tentatively, D is TRBD1 (5 bases). Trimming shortened V by 4 bases and J by 7 bases, and 14 bases separated the two germline ends. The CDR3 runs 13 residues. The germline V gene has CDR1 DFQATT and CDR2 SNEGSKA (reference sequence). The CDR3 sequence: CSATVWGRNEQFF. As DNA, the CDR3 is TGCAGTGCTACGGTTTGGGGCCGGAATGAGCAGTTCTTC.

This sequence joins TRBV5-1 and TRBJ2-1, with D possibly matching TRBD1 (6 bases). The CDR3 runs to 13 residues. V shed 2 bases and J shed 5 bases, with 8 bases lying between them. From germline, CDR1 is SGHRS and CDR2 YFSETQ. DNA of the CDR3: TGCGCCAGCAGCTTTGGACAGAACAATGAGCAGTTCTTC. Its protein product is CASSFGQNNEQFF.

The genes are TRBV20-1 and TRBJ2-3; tentative D call: TRBD1 (6 bases). Germline CDR1 reads DFQATT; CDR2 reads SNEGSKA (reference sequence). The V end was cut by 0 bases, the J end by 1 base, with 11 bases between. The CDR3 is made up of 15 amino acids. CDR3 protein: CSAREPGAGTDTQYF. For the CDR3, the DNA is TGCAGTGCTAGAGAACCAGGGGCCGGCACAGATACGCAGTATTTT.

V and J are TRBV6-6 and TRBJ1-4, with a weak D call TRBD1 (5 bases). Trimming stripped 1 base from V and 7 bases from J, with 13 bases between. There are 15 residues in the CDR3. Germline loops: CDR1 MNHNY, CDR2 SVGAGI (reference sequence). The chain's CDR3 is CASSYLGGESEKLFF. The CDR3 coding sequence is TGTGCCAGCAGTTACTTGGGGGGGGAGAGTGAAAAACTGTTTTTT.

V gene TRBV4-1 combines with J gene TRBJ2-4; 11 bases fit TRBD1. This CDR3 is built from 15 residues. V trimming: 4 bases; J trimming: 8 bases; junction bases outside the gene matches: 7. CDR1 is MGHRA and CDR2 is YSYEKL in the germline V gene. CDR3: CASSPLDRGRDIQYF. The DNA of the CDR3 is TGCGCCAGCAGCCCCTTGGACAGGGGGCGGGACATTCAGTACTTC.

The chain combines TRBV20-1 with TRBJ2-7; 8 bases agree with TRBD2. The better agreement between TRBJ2-5 and the DNA end casts doubt on the J call. The CDR3 runs to 13 residues. Germline lookup yields CDR1 DFQATT and CDR2 SNEGSKA (reference sequence). The CDR3 bases are TGCAGCGGGACTAGAGGACGGGGAGAGACCCAGTACTTC. It translates to CSGTRGRGETQYF.

Concerning this clonotype: At one boundary the junction diverges from the germline segment, which might be a read error. In nucleotides, the CDR3 is TGTGCCAGCAGTTACACCGGGAACCAAGAGATCCAGTACTTC. Its protein is CASSYTGNQEIQYF. This chain links TRBV6-5 with TRBJ2-5; weak D call: TRBD2 (5 bases). Germline CDR1 reads MNHEY; CDR2 reads SVGAGI. The CDR3 sequence is 14 residues long.

Concerning this clonotype: A clone one base away is much larger, so this may be a read error. This rearrangement joins TRBV7-9 to TRBJ1-2; D is possibly TRBD1 (5 bases). V dropped 6 bases and J dropped 2 bases, with 19 bases sitting between them. The CDR3 contains 16 residues. CDR1 and CDR2 from the germline V gene are SEHNR and FQNEAQ (reference sequence). The CDR3 protein is CASRRYSGEVNYGYTF. CDR3 nucleotide sequence: TGTGCCAGCAGGCGATATTCGGGGGAAGTAAACTATGGCTACACCTTC.